The 14 T cell receptor beta chains given below trace back to one sample, sequenced in a study of shared clonotypes between healthy human individuals. The protocol was immunoSEQ multiplex PCR, while the TCRdb copy is restricted to in-frame clones and leaves out a portion. The table lists over a million clones, roughly 74% of them singletons, with roughly 0.61% in the top ten. Input material: memory CD4+ T cells from PBMCs. Subset meaning: CD45RA-negative fraction. The receptor set was obtained from a man between 18 and 35 years old in good health. Some clones in this sample may be carry-over from other donors' samples.

The chain is built from TRBV28 and TRBJ2-7, with 9 bases fitting TRBD2. This CDR3 comprises 16 residues. J gave up 4 bases and V 4 bases, and 11 bases lay outside the gene matches. From germline, CDR1 is MDHEN and CDR2 SYDVKM. The CDR3 region is CASSSPWTSALYEQYF. CDR3 in DNA: TGTGCCAGCAGTTCCCCCTGGACTAGCGCGTTGTACGAGCAGTACTTC.

This clone was picked up one time. The chain has TRBV7-2 and TRBJ2-7, with a weak D call TRBD2 (6 bases). Deletions cut 6 bases from V and 2 bases from J, with 17 bases between. Germline V lookup: CDR1 SGHTA, CDR2 FQGNSA. The CDR3 sequence is 15 residues long. The CDR3 loop is CASSLGRESAYEQYF. CDR3 sequence (DNA): TGTGCCAGCAGTCTAGGGCGGGAATCTGCCTACGAGCAGTACTTC.

The chain combines TRBV6-1 with TRBJ1-1; 9 bases align to TRBD1. The germline V gene encodes CDR1 MNHNS and CDR2 SASEGT. V was pared by 7 bases and J by 5 bases, with 8 bases of the junction left unmatched. There are 14 residues in the CDR3. The CDR3 spells CASTEDRGGTEAFF. The CDR3 DNA reads TGTGCCAGCACCGAGGACAGGGGAGGGACTGAAGCTTTCTTT.

The chain uses TRBV19 and TRBJ2-7, with D perhaps TRBD1 (5 bases). Deletions cut 3 bases from V and 5 bases from J, with 17 bases between. CDR1 and CDR2 from the germline V gene are LNHDA and SQIVND (reference sequence). This CDR3 spans 15 amino acids. The CDR3 sequence: CASSIRKDRGNEQYF. The CDR3 DNA reads as TGTGCCAGTAGTATTCGTAAGGATAGGGGCAACGAGCAGTACTTC.

This clone occurred a few times. The rearrangement uses TRBV2 and TRBJ2-5, with a weak D call TRBD2 (7 bases). CDR3 length: 15 amino acids. From germline, CDR1 is SNHLY and CDR2 FYNNEI. With 6 bases removed from V and 2 bases from J, the gap between germline ends came to 16 bases. The DNA of the CDR3 is TGTGCCAGCAGGGGGGGGCGGTTCTTACAAGAGACCCAGTACTTC. This sequence encodes CASRGGRFLQETQYF.

This clone was picked up many times. The DNA for the CDR3 is TGTGCCAGTAAGGGGCCGGGGGGCTATGGCTACACCTTC. Its translation: CASKGPGGYGYTF. The genes are TRBV19 and TRBJ1-2; tentatively, D is TRBD1 (5 bases). The CDR3 is 13 amino acids. The germline V gene has CDR1 LNHDA and CDR2 SQIVND (reference sequence). Trimming took off 7 bases at V and 4 bases at J, with 13 bases between the two ends.

V is TRBV4-2 and J is TRBJ2-2; a weak D match, TRBD1 (6 bases). V was shortened by 3 bases and J by 4 bases, with 12 bases between the two germline ends. This CDR3 comprises 15 residues. Germline loops: CDR1 LGHNA, CDR2 YNFKEQ. The CDR3 loop reads CASSHNRGGTGELFF. The CDR3 DNA reads TGTGCCAGCAGCCACAATCGAGGGGGCACCGGGGAGCTGTTTTTT.

The chain links TRBV27 to TRBJ2-2, with 9 bases fitting TRBD2. The CDR3 sequence is 19 residues long. Germline lookup yields CDR1 MNHEY and CDR2 SMNVEV (reference sequence). V trimming: 0 bases; J trimming: 4 bases; junction bases outside the gene matches: 12. The CDR3 DNA reads as TGTGCCAGCAGTTTATCGTGGTATCGTGGCGGGAGGGGCACCGGGGAGCTGTTTTTT. This codes for CASSLSWYRGGRGTGELFF.

This clone appeared once. The chain is built from TRBV27 and TRBJ2-7; maybe TRBD2 (6 bases). The CDR3 loop spans 13 amino acids. Trimming removed 7 bases at V and 5 bases at J, with 15 bases between. Germline V gene sequence: CDR1 MNHEY, CDR2 SMNVEV (reference sequence). The CDR3 is CASTSAGRDEQYF. The CDR3 region has the DNA TGTGCCAGCACCTCAGCGGGCAGGGACGAGCAGTACTTC.

The rearrangement links TRBV27 to TRBJ1-1, with a weak D call TRBD1 (6 bases). CDR1 is MNHEY and CDR2 is SMNVEV in the germline V gene (reference sequence). With 6 bases removed from V and 12 bases from J, the gap between germline ends came to 20 bases. The length of the CDR3 is 13 residues. CDR3 protein: CASSSPGAEKTFF. For the CDR3, the DNA is TGTGCCAGCAGCTCCCCAGGGGCGGAAAAGACTTTCTTT.

V and J are TRBV5-1 and TRBJ2-1; possible D gene TRBD1, 7 bases. CDR3 length: 14 amino acids. V dropped 7 bases and J dropped 5 bases, with 16 bases sitting between them. The germline V gene encodes CDR1 SGHRS and CDR2 YFSETQ. CDR3 residues: CASARGAPHNEQFF. CDR3 nucleotide sequence: TGCGCCAGCGCCAGGGGGGCTCCCCACAATGAGCAGTTCTTC. Supplemented by reference TRBV5-1 and TRBJ2-1, the full variable domain reads KAGVTQTPRYLIKTRGQQVTLSCSPISGHRSVSWYQQTPGQGLQFLFEYFSETQRNKGNFPGRFSGRQFSNSRSEMNVSTLELGDSALYLCASARGAPHNEQFFGPGTRLTVL.

The chain has TRBV28 and TRBJ2-7; either TRBD1 or TRBD2 may supply D (5 bases each). The CDR3 loop spans 16 amino acids. Per the germline V gene, CDR1 is MDHEN and CDR2 is SYDVKM. V was shortened by 5 bases and J by 6 bases, with 23 bases between the two germline ends. The CDR3 here is CASSLIGRGSFIEQYF. The CDR3 DNA reads TGTGCCAGCAGTCTCATCGGCCGGGGCTCGTTTATCGAGCAGTACTTC.

This clone appeared a few times. The chain has TRBV6-5 and TRBJ1-1; the D gene is possibly TRBD1 (6 bases). Trimming removed 3 bases at V and 5 bases at J, with 10 bases between. CDR1 is MNHEY, CDR2 SVGAGI, per germline. The CDR3 loop spans 13 amino acids. The DNA for the CDR3 is TGTGCCAGCAGTTATAACAGGGAGACTGAAGCTTTCTTT. Translated, it gives CASSYNRETEAFF.

The chain has TRBV5-3 and TRBJ2-4; a possible D gene is TRBD1 (5 bases). TRBV5-3 is sorted into the ORF group, with uncertain function. This CDR3 has 14 amino acids. Trimming shortened V by 6 bases and J by 4 bases, and 14 bases separated the two germline ends. CDR3 DNA: TGTGCCAGAAAACTGACAGAAGGTAAAAACATTCAGTACTTC. Its translation: CARKLTEGKNIQYF.